Sequencing of this TCR beta chain was carried out in a study of cytomegalovirus exposure and HLA in healthy donors. Findings of the study overall: Beyond CMV serostatus, there was no information to go on about immune exposure. A later analysis, which compared TCR beta chains of equal frequency, found the HLA-associated ones more clonally expanded. Roughly uniform depth of sequencing across donors was assumed in presence/absence analyses.

The PCR had 60 Vbeta and 13 Jbeta primers. Only in-frame clones appear in the TCRdb table, and some are missing; sequencing was by immunoSEQ multiplex PCR. The sample yields approximately 100,000 clones, 70% seen once. The CDR3 totals 16 residues. The germline CDR1 and CDR2 sequences are LGHNA and YSLEER. Trimming stripped 1 base from V and 3 bases from J, with 16 bases between. On this clone itself: The target antigen is unknown.

Specimen: PBMCs. The chain couples TRBV4-3 to TRBJ2-7; tentatively, D is TRBD2 (5 bases). This TCR was sampled from a man aged 35 to 55 in good health and CMV-seropositive. The CDR3 DNA follows: TGCGCCAGCAGCCAAGGAAGACATACCCGGGGCTACGAGCAGTACTTC. Translated, it gives CASSQGRHTRGYEQYF.